This T cell receptor (beta chain) was obtained from a study of T cells after yellow fever vaccination (dated by TCRdb to about 2019). In the study overall: The SMART-Seq v4 Ultra Low Input RNA kit was used to prepare libraries from fractions with low cell numbers. Bulk TCR alpha and beta repertoires were sequenced longitudinally to track T-cell clones before and after primary and booster YFV17D yellow fever vaccination. Two healthy male donors, one aged 18 to 30 and one aged 30 to 39 years, were included in the cohort. Blood samples were taken at several timepoints before and after primary and secondary immunization, and bulk PBMC replicates and cell subsets were isolated.

The sequencing machine was an Illumina NovaSeq 6000. TCR cDNA was synthesized by 5'RACE template switching, through which a universal primer site and unique molecular identifiers were introduced. Priming for cDNA synthesis came from both the TCR alpha and TCR beta constant segments. Library amplification used two PCR steps, and the second PCR step added sample barcodes and sequencing adapters. Libraries were sequenced on Illumina HiSeq 2500 (2x100 bp) or NovaSeq (2x150 bp). The paper's processing steps were these. Demultiplexing of reads and collapsing into UMI consensus sequences were performed with MIGEC, and V(D)J alignment was carried out with MiXCR. Vaccine-responding clonotypes were identified with edgeR using replicate PBMC samples, with FDR below 0.01 and a log2 fold change above 5 up to day 15 being required. Each bulk clonotype received a CD4 or CD8 identity based on whether the sequenced CD4 or CD8 repertoire contained that clonotype at higher abundance. In TCRdb, the public reads were trimmed at Q25 with fastp and aligned with MiXCR, with productive beta chains retained. When rows share a CDR3 protein, they turn into one entry using the most common DNA and genes. None of the V and J calls come from the authors' own analysis; TCRdb made them. The sample includes about 220,000 distinct CDR3 sequences, with 3% to 4% observed a single time. Roughly 3.2% of the sample rests with the top ten.

About this clonotype itself: No cognate antigen has been identified for it. Base qualities are missing; no much larger clone stands one base away.

Read against the paper, the sample's treatment or condition label means: live attenuated yellow fever vaccine strain. PBMCs were isolated from peripheral blood using a standard Ficoll-Paque protocol. Dynabeads CD4 and CD8 positive selection kits were used to isolate CD4 and CD8 T-cell fractions. TriZol was used to extract RNA from bulk PBMCs, CD4 and CD8 fractions, and dextramer-positive and dextramer-negative fractions. General findings and caveats noted by the study authors: After the booster, most of the clones that had expanded following primary vaccination were detected again (roughly 96% of CD4 and around 88% of CD8), which suggests that memory was broadly maintained. Computational filtering was required because FACS-sorted repertoires could contain abundant contaminating clonotypes from the bulk population. A small fraction of clonotypes showed up in both the CD4 and CD8 compartments, probably as a result of convergent recombination. The study included only two donors, which limits how far the findings can be generalized. The secondary T-cell response was found to be weaker but faster than the primary response, with a peak reached on day 5 rather than on day 15.

The CDR3 contains 13 residues, cysteine and phenylalanine counted. Solely the CDR3 DNA is kept, with 39 bases framed from the first base. Trimming costs V 4 bases and J 5 bases, and their ends lie 13 bases apart. In the germline V gene, CDR1 corresponds to SGHRS and CDR2 to YFSETQ. The TCR comes from a man aged 18 to 30 who received the YFV17D yellow fever vaccine. The source material was CD4+ T cells sorted from PBMCs, sampled 10 days after the yellow fever booster vaccination. The chain employs TRBV5-1 and TRBJ2-7, with TRBD1 tentatively as D gene (6 bases match). The nucleotides read TGCGCCAGCAGCATACAGGGCATCGACGAGCAGTACTTC. Translated, this gives CASSIQGIDEQYF.